A single count supports the clone carrying this TCR beta chain. The study drew participants aged about 18 to 89 years from 20 to 30 US areas. Grouping used clinical history reported by participants in a survey and questionnaire. Profiled with immunoSEQ multiplex PCR; TCRdb holds only in-frame clones, not every one. The sample contains over 200,000 clones, roughly 90% of which appear only once. The source of the sample is a study of blood T cell repertoires in COVID-19. The overall study: Sample material is recorded as cDNA or gDNA derived from T cells, B-cell-depleted T cells, or PBMCs.

What was sequenced was PBMCs or T cells enriched from blood (not recorded which). This receptor was obtained from a woman younger than 45 with acute COVID-19.

In nucleotides, the CDR3 is TGTGCCAGCAGTACTCATGGGGGCATGAGCAATCAGCCCCAGCATTTT. Protein sequence: CASSTHGGMSNQPQHF. V is TRBV27 and J is TRBJ1-5; possibly TRBD1 for D (6 bases). Germline-derived CDR1 and CDR2 are MNHEY and SMNVEV (reference sequence). The CDR3 length is 16 residues. V was cut by 5 bases and J by 1 base, with 15 bases left in between.